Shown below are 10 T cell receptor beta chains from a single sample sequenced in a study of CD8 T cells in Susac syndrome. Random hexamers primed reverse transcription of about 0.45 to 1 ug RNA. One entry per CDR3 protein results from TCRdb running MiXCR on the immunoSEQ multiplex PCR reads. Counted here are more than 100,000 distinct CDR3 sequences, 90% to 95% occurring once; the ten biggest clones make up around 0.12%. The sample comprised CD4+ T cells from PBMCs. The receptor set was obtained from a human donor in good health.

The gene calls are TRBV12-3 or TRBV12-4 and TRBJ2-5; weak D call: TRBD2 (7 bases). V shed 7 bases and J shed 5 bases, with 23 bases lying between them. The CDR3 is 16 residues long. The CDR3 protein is CASTARGPDSWETQYF. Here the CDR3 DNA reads TGTGCCAGCACCGCGCGGGGGCCTGATTCCTGGGAGACCCAGTACTTC.

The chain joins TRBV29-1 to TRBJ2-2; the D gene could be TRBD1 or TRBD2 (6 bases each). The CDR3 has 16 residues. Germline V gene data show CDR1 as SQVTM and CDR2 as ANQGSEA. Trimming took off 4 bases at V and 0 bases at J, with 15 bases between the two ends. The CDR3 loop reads CSVVVLGGANTGELFF. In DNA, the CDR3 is TGCAGCGTTGTGGTGTTGGGGGGCGCGAACACCGGGGAGCTGTTTTTT.

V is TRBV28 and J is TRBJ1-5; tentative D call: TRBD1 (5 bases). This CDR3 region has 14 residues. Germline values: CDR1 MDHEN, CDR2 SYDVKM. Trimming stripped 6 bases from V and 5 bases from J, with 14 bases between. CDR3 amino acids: CASRYRDSHQPQHF. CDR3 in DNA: TGTGCCAGCAGATACCGGGACTCCCATCAGCCCCAGCATTTT. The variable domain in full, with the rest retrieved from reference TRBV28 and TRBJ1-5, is DVKVTQSSRYLVKRTGEKVFLECVQDMDHENMFWYRQDPGLGLRLIYFSYDVKMKEKGDIPEGYSVSREKKERFSLILESASTNQTSMYLCASRYRDSHQPQHFGDGTRLSIL.

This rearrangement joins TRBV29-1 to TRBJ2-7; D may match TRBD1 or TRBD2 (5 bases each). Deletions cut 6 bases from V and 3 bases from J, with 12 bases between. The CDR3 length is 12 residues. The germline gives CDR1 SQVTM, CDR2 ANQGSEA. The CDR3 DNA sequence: TGCAGCGTGTCCGGGACCATCTACGAGCAGTACTTC. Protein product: CSVSGTIYEQYF.

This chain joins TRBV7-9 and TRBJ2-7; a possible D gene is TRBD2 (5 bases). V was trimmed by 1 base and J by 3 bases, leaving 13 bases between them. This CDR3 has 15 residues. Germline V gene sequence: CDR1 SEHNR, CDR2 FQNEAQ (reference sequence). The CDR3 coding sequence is TGTGCCAGCAGCTTAGTGCGAAAGAGCGGCTACGAGCAGTACTTC. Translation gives CASSLVRKSGYEQYF.

The CDR3 protein is CSDTQGNTEAFF. CDR3 nucleotide sequence: TGCAGCGATACACAGGGAAACACTGAAGCTTTCTTT. The chain has TRBV29-1 and TRBJ1-1; D is possibly TRBD1 (6 bases). Germline CDR1 reads SQVTM; CDR2 reads ANQGSEA. V was trimmed by 7 bases and J by 2 bases, leaving 11 bases between them. The CDR3 spans 12 residues.

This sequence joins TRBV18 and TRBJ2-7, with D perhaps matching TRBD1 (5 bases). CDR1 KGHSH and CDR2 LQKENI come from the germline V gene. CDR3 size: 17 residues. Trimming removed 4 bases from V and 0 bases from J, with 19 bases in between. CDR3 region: CASSLARVRPDSYEQYF. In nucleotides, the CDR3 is TGTGCCAGCTCACTGGCCAGGGTTCGCCCCGACTCCTACGAGCAGTACTTC.

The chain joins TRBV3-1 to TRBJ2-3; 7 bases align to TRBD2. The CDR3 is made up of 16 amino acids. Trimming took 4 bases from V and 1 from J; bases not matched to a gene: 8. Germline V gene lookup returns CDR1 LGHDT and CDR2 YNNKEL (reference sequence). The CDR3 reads CASSLAAGLGTDTQYF. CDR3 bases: TGTGCCAGCAGCCTCGCAGCGGGATTGGGCACAGATACGCAGTATTTT.

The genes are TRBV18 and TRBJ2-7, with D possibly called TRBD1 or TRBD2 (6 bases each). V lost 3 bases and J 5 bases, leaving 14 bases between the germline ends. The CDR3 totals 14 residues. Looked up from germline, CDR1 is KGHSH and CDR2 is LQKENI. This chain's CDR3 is CASSPTGRTHEQYF. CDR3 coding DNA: TGTGCCAGCTCACCTACAGGGAGGACCCACGAGCAGTACTTC.

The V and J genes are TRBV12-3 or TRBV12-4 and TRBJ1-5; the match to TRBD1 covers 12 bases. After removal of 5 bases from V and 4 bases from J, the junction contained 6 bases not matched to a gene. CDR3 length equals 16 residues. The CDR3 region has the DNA TGTGCCAGCAGTCATCCGGGACAGGGGGCTAATCAGCCCCAGCATTTT. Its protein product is CASSHPGQGANQPQHF.